The 10 T cell receptor beta chains below come from one sample, sequenced in a study of blood T cells in healthy people across ages. Using a J-beta primer mix together with a sample-barcoded 5' primer, a second PCR was run for roughly 6 to 11 cycles. TCRdb passed the 5' RACE reads through MiXCR, listing each CDR3 protein once. Found here are about 760,000 distinct CDR3 sequences, just under 25% of them singletons; the top ten hold 9% to 9.5%. This same sample was also taken into another study, of T cells of mothers and their children.

The sample was blood. These receptors were taken from a boy aged 5-17 years in good health.

The table lists this clonotype with a few counts. The chain combines TRBV4-2 with TRBJ2-1; tentative D call: TRBD1 (5 bases). CDR1 is LGHNA, CDR2 YNFKEQ, per germline. The CDR3 has 14 amino acids. The V end lost 1 base, the J end lost 4 bases, and 8 bases lay between the germline ends. The CDR3 here is CASSQVPGYNEQFF. As DNA, the CDR3 is TGTGCCAGCAGCCAAGTCCCAGGGTACAATGAGCAGTTCTTC.

This clonotype appeared many times. The chain combines TRBV20-1 with TRBJ2-3; D is unclear. The CDR3 totals 14 residues. V lost 2 bases to trimming and J lost 0 bases, with 9 bases between them. Germline V gene sequence: CDR1 DFQATT, CDR2 SNEGSKA (reference sequence). Here the CDR3 DNA reads TGCAGTGCTAGACAGCTCACTAGCACAGATACGCAGTATTTT. Protein sequence: CSARQLTSTDTQYF.

This clonotype came up a few times. This chain links TRBV11-2 with TRBJ2-5; 8 bases are a match to TRBD2. The V gene end was trimmed by 5 bases and the J gene end by 4 bases; junction bases not matched to a gene: 9. Germline assignment: CDR1 SGHAT and CDR2 FQNNGV. The CDR3 contains 15 residues. The CDR3 DNA reads TGTGCCAGCAGCCCAAGTCGGCGGGAGGCAGAGACCCAGTACTTC. Its translation is CASSPSRREAETQYF.

The table lists this clonotype with a few counts. V gene TRBV9 combines with J gene TRBJ2-3, with TRBD2 matching 7 bases. CDR3 size: 14 residues. Germline assignment: CDR1 SGDLS and CDR2 YYNGEE. The V and J ends lost 2 bases and 6 bases, in that order; junction bases with no gene match: 6. The CDR3 loop reads CASSVVGEGDTQYF. The CDR3 region has the DNA TGTGCCAGCAGCGTGGTCGGGGAGGGGGATACGCAGTATTTT.

Remarks on this clonotype: The junction differs from germline at one of its ends, possibly a read error. The chain joins TRBV29-1 to TRBJ2-2; the D gene is possibly TRBD1 (5 bases). Germline CDR1 and CDR2: SQVTM and ANQGSEA. This CDR3 is built from 15 residues. CDR3 nucleotide sequence: TGCAGCGCCGGTAGGGGTGACTCGAACACTGGGGAGCTGTTTTTT. Encoded protein: CSAGRGDSNTGELFF.

This clonotype was seen a few times. The gene calls are TRBV9 and TRBJ2-1; 9 bases line up with TRBD2. Germline loops: CDR1 SGDLS, CDR2 YYNGEE. The CDR3 is made up of 15 amino acids. V lost 3 bases to trimming and J lost 10 bases; unmatched junction nucleotides: 11. The CDR3 coding sequence is TGTGCCAGCAGCGCCGGGACTAGCTCCCGAGGCGAGCAGTTCTTC. Residues: CASSAGTSSRGEQFF.

The gene calls are TRBV20-1 and TRBJ1-1; D not certain. The germline V and J ends were trimmed by 5 bases and 1 base, with 11 bases remaining between them. This CDR3 spans 13 amino acids. From germline, CDR1 is DFQATT and CDR2 SNEGSKA (reference sequence). The CDR3 reads CSASLTQNTEAFF. DNA for the CDR3: TGCAGTGCTTCTTTGACACAGAACACTGAAGCTTTCTTT.

The V and J genes are TRBV11-2 and TRBJ1-1, with a possible D match to TRBD1 (5 bases). The CDR3 has 18 amino acids. The germline V and J ends were trimmed by 0 bases and 5 bases, with 22 bases remaining between them. From germline, CDR1 is SGHAT and CDR2 FQNNGV. In nucleotides, the CDR3 is TGTGCCAGCAGCTTAGACCTGGGACCCACCCGAAAAGGGACTGAAGCTTTCTTT. This codes for CASSLDLGPTRKGTEAFF.

The chain is built from TRBV7-2 and TRBJ2-3; 7 nucleotides agree with TRBD2. The CDR3 length is 15 residues. Germline lookup yields CDR1 SGHTA and CDR2 FQGNSA. V lost 1 base, J lost 5 bases, and 6 bases stayed unmatched. The CDR3 nucleotides read TGTGCCAGCAGCTTAGTTGCGGGGGTGGGAGATACGCAGTATTTT. Protein product: CASSLVAGVGDTQYF.

The chain links TRBV5-6 to TRBJ2-1; D perhaps matches TRBD2 (6 bases). V shed 10 bases and J shed 11 bases, with 16 bases lying between them. This CDR3 has 11 amino acids. Per the germline V gene, CDR1 is SGHDT and CDR2 is YYEEEE. CDR3 DNA: TGTGCCTCAGAGCGGGCTCGTAAGCAGTTCTTC. The encoded protein is CASERARKQFF. Together with reference TRBV5-6 and TRBJ2-1, the CDR3 gives the full variable domain: DAGVTQSPTHLIKTRGQQVTLRCSPKSGHDTVSWYQQALGQGPQFIFQYYEEEERQRGNFPDRFSGHQFPNYSSELNVNALLLGDSALYLCASERARKQFFGPGTRLTVL.